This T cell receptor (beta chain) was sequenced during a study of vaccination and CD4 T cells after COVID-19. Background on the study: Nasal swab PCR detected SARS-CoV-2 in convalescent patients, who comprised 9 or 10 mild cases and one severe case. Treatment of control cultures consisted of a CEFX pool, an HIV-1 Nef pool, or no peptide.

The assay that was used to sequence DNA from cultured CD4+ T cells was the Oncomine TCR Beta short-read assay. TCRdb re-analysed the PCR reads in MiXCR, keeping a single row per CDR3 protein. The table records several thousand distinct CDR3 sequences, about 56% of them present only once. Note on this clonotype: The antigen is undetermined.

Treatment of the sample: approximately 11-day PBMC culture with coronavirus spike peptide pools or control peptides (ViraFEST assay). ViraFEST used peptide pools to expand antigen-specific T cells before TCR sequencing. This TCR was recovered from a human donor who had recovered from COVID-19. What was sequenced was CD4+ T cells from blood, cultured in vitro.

The CDR3: CSARDPRDRAETQYF. CDR3 sequence (DNA): TGCAGTGCTAGAGACCCCCGGGACAGGGCAGAGACCCAGTACTTC. The rearrangement uses TRBV20-1 and TRBJ2-5; TRBD1 matches 9 bases. The germline V gene encodes CDR1 DFQATT and CDR2 SNEGSKA (reference sequence). The CDR3 spans 15 residues. V was pared by 0 bases and J by 4 bases, with 6 bases of the junction left unmatched.